The rows below give T cell receptor beta chains drawn from one sample of a study of cytomegalovirus exposure and HLA in healthy donors. TCRdb keeps only in-frame clones here, not all; method: immunoSEQ multiplex PCR. The sample lists 200,000 to 250,000 clones; over 70% were seen once. The sample consisted of PBMCs. The receptors stem from a woman aged 30 to 39 in good health and CMV-seropositive. Each CDR3 is given without its conserved first and last residue. Where a row states a size, it is once, few, many or the class of an expanded clone; other rows omit it.

J: TRBJ2-5; V: TRBV5-6; size: .; CDR3: ASGRTGVETQY
J: TRBJ1-5; V: TRBV2; size: once; CDR3: ASTGHYANQPQH
J: TRBJ2-5; V: TRBV4-3; size: .; CDR3: ASSQDWKGMTQY
J: TRBJ2-1; V: TRBV30; size: .; CDR3: AWRSHEQF
J: TRBJ2-7; V: TRBV5-1; size: few; CDR3: ASSRDNNRDEQY
J: TRBJ2-7; V: TRBV10-3; size: .; CDR3: AISASGTVVYEQY
J: TRBJ2-1; V: TRBV6-5; size: .; CDR3: ASSSDRDRLPEQF
J: TRBJ1-1; V: TRBV5-1; size: .; CDR3: ASSLGPGNTEAF
J: TRBJ2-7; V: TRBV7-2; size: few; CDR3: ASSLSRDRSYEQY
J: TRBJ1-2; V: TRBV5-6; size: .; CDR3: ASSPRKIYGYT
J: TRBJ2-1; V: TRBV27; size: .; CDR3: ASSSDSSNEQF
J: TRBJ1-2; V: TRBV7-9; size: .; CDR3: ASRPRQLDYGYT
J: TRBJ2-1; V: TRBV4-2; size: .; CDR3: ASSQETGNEQF
J: TRBJ2-7; V: TRBV7-9; size: .; CDR3: ASSFGAFYEQY
J: TRBJ2-6; V: TRBV18; size: once; CDR3: ASSPVSETSLSGANVLT
J: TRBJ1-1; V: TRBV7-3; size: .; CDR3: ASSLGLGTEAF
J: TRBJ1-5; V: TRBV6-5; size: .; CDR3: ASGRGTGQPQH
J: TRBJ2-7; V: TRBV7-6; size: .; CDR3: ASSQGLAGKQDNEQY
J: TRBJ2-2; V: TRBV30; size: .; CDR3: AWSVPGQPTGELF
J: TRBJ2-3; V: TRBV29-1; size: .; CDR3: SALGTGGGTDTQY
J: TRBJ1-5; V: TRBV2; size: few; CDR3: ASRPSTYQPQH
J: TRBJ1-1; V: TRBV6-1; size: .; CDR3: ASSEVKKGRRTEAF
J: TRBJ2-3; V: TRBV6-5; size: .; CDR3: ASTRGSTDTQY
J: TRBJ1-1; V: TRBV27; size: .; CDR3: ASSRARVGAEAF
J: TRBJ2-3; V: TRBV28; size: .; CDR3: ASSLGTGGSTDTQY
J: TRBJ1-4; V: TRBV29-1; size: .; CDR3: SVRVRDSGSGTNEKLF
J: TRBJ1-2; V: TRBV5-1; size: few; CDR3: ASSLDAGPYGYT